These T cell receptor beta chains were read from a single sample in a study of T and B cells in COVID-19 patients. One entry per CDR3 protein, called by TCRdb with MiXCR from the multiplex PCR reads. Of roughly 4,800 distinct CDR3 sequences detected, around a fifth appear once; the ten largest clones hold 9% to 14%. Sequenced sample: blood. These receptors all stem from a human donor with active COVID-19. Both conserved end residues are part of each CDR3. The D gene is left open where the match is weak. Some rows have no size entry. The others give once, few or many, or a class for an expanded clone.

TRBV20-1	-	TRBJ2-7	TRBD1	TGCAGTGCTAGATCCGGGGACAGGGTGAACTACGAGCAGTACTTC	CSARSGDRVNYEQYF
TRBV5-1	once	TRBJ2-5	-	TGCGCCAGCAGCTCGGGGCGGGACCTCCAAGAGACCCAGTACTTC	CASSSGRDLQETQYF
TRBV20-1	few	TRBJ1-2	-	TGCAGTGCTAGAGGACTTCCTGGCTACACCTTC	CSARGLPGYTF
TRBV5-6	-	TRBJ1-3	TRBD1	TGTGCCAGCAGCTTGGACAGGACAGGCCGTAGAAACACCATATATTTT	CASSLDRTGRRNTIYF
TRBV7-3	-	TRBJ2-2	-	TGTGCCAGCAGCTTAAGTCGGGGAGCCGGGGAGCTGTTTTTT	CASSLSRGAGELFF
TRBV12-3/TRBV12-4	-	TRBJ2-1	TRBD2	TGTGCCAGCAGTAACCGTCCGGGACTAGCGGGAGCGAACAATGAGCAGTTCTTC	CASSNRPGLAGANNEQFF
TRBV4-3	few	TRBJ1-3	-	TGCGCCAGCAGCCAAGCGGGGGGGGGGAACACCATATATTTT	CASSQAGGGNTIYF
TRBV11-1	few	TRBJ2-7	-	TGTGCCAGCAGCTCCCTCAGATATCCCTACGAGCAGTACTTC	CASSSLRYPYEQYF
TRBV6-1	-	TRBJ1-1	-	TGTGCCAGCAGTGAAGCTTGGGGCGGGTGGACTGAAGCTTTCTTT	CASSEAWGGWTEAFF
TRBV12-5	-	TRBJ2-1	-	TGTGCTAGTGGTTCGCGTACCCCAGGGAGGCTTTACAATGAGCAGTTCTTC	CASGSRTPGRLYNEQFF
TRBV6-6	many	TRBJ2-4	TRBD2	TGTGCCAGCAGAAGTGTGGGACTAGCGGAAAACATTCAGTACTTC	CASRSVGLAENIQYF
TRBV4-3	-	TRBJ2-3	-	TGCGCCAGCAGTAGGGCGGGGGCTAGCACAGATACGCAGTATTTT	CASSRAGASTDTQYF
TRBV7-7	-	TRBJ2-5	TRBD1	TGTGCTAGCAGCTTAGAGGCAGGGGGAGAAGAGACCCAGTACTTC	CASSLEAGGEETQYF
TRBV20-1	medium-sized	TRBJ2-1	-	TGCAGTGCTCCTCGTGAGCGGCTCCGCTACAATGAGCAGTTCTTC	CSAPRERLRYNEQFF
TRBV5-4	-	TRBJ2-2	TRBD2	TGTGCCAGCAGCCGCTCGACTAGCGGGACGGGCGGGGAGCTGTTTTTT	CASSRSTSGTGGELFF
TRBV20-1	-	TRBJ1-5	TRBD1	TGCAGTGCTGGATACAGGGGAGATAGCAATCAGCCCCAGCATTTT	CSAGYRGDSNQPQHF
TRBV27	medium-sized	TRBJ2-1	-	TGTGCCAGCAGTTTGGAACAGGGGGCTAGCGGGAGTGTCTATGAGCAGTTCTTC	CASSLEQGASGSVYEQFF
TRBV27	many	TRBJ1-5	-	TGTGCCAGCAGGCCAGCGGGTGGCAATCAGCCCCAGCATTTT	CASRPAGGNQPQHF
TRBV15	medium-sized	TRBJ2-7	-	TGTGCCACCAGCAGAGATCTAGGGGGGAAACTACCCAGCGAGCAGTACTTC	CATSRDLGGKLPSEQYF
TRBV13	-	TRBJ1-3	-	TGTGCCAGCAGCTTAGGCCGGGCCCTCGGGAGCACCATATATTTT	CASSLGRALGSTIYF
TRBV12-3/TRBV12-4	medium-sized	TRBJ2-3	-	TGTGCCAGCAGTTTAATAGCAACGCAGTATTTT	CASSLIATQYF
TRBV6-2/TRBV6-3	-	TRBJ2-2	-	TGTGTTAGCAGTTACGGGACGACTTACACCGGGGAGCTGTTTTTT	CVSSYGTTYTGELFF
TRBV4-3	-	TRBJ1-1	-	TGCGCCAGCAGCCAGGGTGAAAGGGAGGGCACTGAAGCTTTCTTT	CASSQGEREGTEAFF
TRBV4-3	few	TRBJ2-1	-	TGCGCCAGCAGCCAGCGGACCGGGAATGAGCAGTTCTTC	CASSQRTGNEQFF
TRBV20-1	-	TRBJ1-3	TRBD1	TGCAGTGCTAGACCGGGAGGGACAGGGGTTAACACCATATATTTT	CSARPGGTGVNTIYF
TRBV5-1	few	TRBJ1-1	TRBD1	TGCGCCAGCAGCAGTGAACAGGGGATCACTGAAGCTTTCTTT	CASSSEQGITEAFF
TRBV29-1	large	TRBJ2-3	-	TGCAGCGTGCCGGGCGGTAGCGGACCCACAGATACGCAGTATTTT	CSVPGGSGPTDTQYF
TRBV6-6	few	TRBJ1-1	-	TGTGCCAGCACCCTAGTTAACACTGAAGCTTTCTTT	CASTLVNTEAFF
TRBV4-1	-	TRBJ2-1	TRBD2	TGCGCCAGCAGCCAAGCACCGGGACTAGCGGGCAATGAGCAGTTCTTC	CASSQAPGLAGNEQFF